The 27 T cell receptor beta chains reported below all come from one sample, sequenced in a study of blood T cell repertoires in COVID-19. The protocol was immunoSEQ multiplex PCR, while the TCRdb copy is restricted to in-frame clones and leaves out a portion. This table holds around 200,000 clones, 70% to 90% found once. Sequenced material: PBMCs or T cells enriched from blood (not recorded which). The receptors were gathered from a woman aged 25 to 45 who had been exposed to COVID-19.

A note on this clone: This sample includes further DNA sequences coding for the same CDR3. This sequence joins TRBV18 and TRBJ1-1; D remains unclear. CDR1 and CDR2 (germline): KGHSH, LQKENI. Between the trimmed V and J ends, which lost 6 bases and 5 bases, there was a span of 13 bases. The CDR3 covers 13 residues. CDR3 in amino acids: CASSPNTDTEAFF. Here the CDR3 DNA reads TGTGCCAGCTCCCCAAACACAGATACTGAAGCTTTCTTT.

V gene TRBV14 combines with J gene TRBJ2-7; 7 bases agree with TRBD2. The V and J ends lost 4 bases and 0 bases, in that order; junction bases with no gene match: 6. Germline values: CDR1 SGHDN, CDR2 FVKESK. This CDR3 comprises 15 residues. For the CDR3, the DNA is TGTGCCAGCAGCCGTGCCGGGGGGACCTCCTACGAGCAGTACTTC. This translates into CASSRAGGTSYEQYF. Using reference TRBV14 and TRBJ2-7 for the parts outside the CDR3, the full variable domain is EAGVTQFPSHSVIEKGQTVTLRCDPISGHDNLYWYRRVMGKEIKFLLHFVKESKQDESGMPNNRFLAERTGGTYSTLKVQPAELEDSGVYFCASSRAGGTSYEQYFGPGTRLTVT.

The rearrangement joins TRBV30 to TRBJ2-3; 13 positions agree with TRBD2. CDR1 GTSNPN and CDR2 SVGIG come from the germline V gene (reference sequence). CDR3 length: 17 amino acids. The V gene end was trimmed by 0 bases and the J gene end by 4 bases; junction bases not matched to a gene: 7. The DNA for the CDR3 is TGTGCCTGGAGTGTCCCGAGACTAGCGGGGGGCCCAGATACGCAGTATTTT. This codes for CAWSVPRLAGGPDTQYF.

This clone has a single count. The chain uses TRBV3-1 (or the pseudogene TRBV3-2) and TRBJ1-1; D remains unclear. This CDR3 is built from 14 residues. CDR1 and CDR2 from the germline V gene are LGHDT and YNNKEL (reference sequence). The germline V and J ends were trimmed by 1 base and 2 bases, with 8 bases remaining between them. CDR3 region: CASSQGAFNTEAFF. DNA for the CDR3: TGTGCCAGCAGCCAAGGCGCTTTCAACACTGAAGCTTTCTTT.

The chain has TRBV7-2 and TRBJ1-5; TRBD1 aligns across 7 bases. J gave up 5 bases and V 1 base, and 5 bases lay outside the gene matches. CDR1 and CDR2 from the germline V gene are SGHTA and FQGNSA. This CDR3 is 15 amino acids long. CDR3 region: CASSLEAGGHQPQHF. CDR3 DNA: TGTGCCAGCAGCTTAGAGGCAGGGGGGCATCAGCCCCAGCATTTT.

J is TRBJ2-3 and V is TRBV4-1, with D perhaps TRBD1 (6 bases). V dropped 1 base and J dropped 2 bases, with 13 bases sitting between them. There are 16 residues in the CDR3. The germline gives CDR1 MGHRA, CDR2 YSYEKL. CDR3 amino acids: CASSQGSGTITDTQYF. For the CDR3, the DNA is TGCGCCAGCAGCCAAGGCTCGGGGACAATCACAGATACGCAGTATTTT.

The genes are TRBV21-1 and TRBJ1-4; TRBD1, as called in the table, went unchecked against the DNA. TRBV21-1 is listed as a pseudogene. The CDR3 length is 17 residues. CDR3 bases: TGTGCCAGAAAGGGACAGCTGCAACTGGCGGCTAATGAAAAACTGTTTTTT. Protein sequence: CARKGQLQLAANEKLFF.

This clone was observed a single time. The rearrangement uses TRBV6-6 and TRBJ1-2, with 7 bases lining up with TRBD1. The length of the CDR3 is 12 residues. The germline gives CDR1 MNHNY, CDR2 SVGAGI (reference sequence). The V gene end was trimmed by 2 bases and the J gene end by 12 bases; junction bases not matched to a gene: 6. For the CDR3, the DNA is TGTGCCAGCAGTTACCGGACAGGAACTAACACCTTC. Encoded protein: CASSYRTGTNTF.

CDR3 sequence: CASRGTSGGQETQYF. The CDR3 bases are TGCGCCAGCAGGGGGACTAGCGGGGGCCAAGAGACCCAGTACTTC. The chain employs TRBV10-2 and TRBJ2-5; 14 nucleotides match TRBD2. Germline V gene lookup returns CDR1 WSHSY and CDR2 SAAADI. V lost 6 bases to trimming and J lost 1 base; unmatched junction nucleotides: 1. This CDR3 has 15 amino acids.

This rearrangement joins TRBV2 to TRBJ2-4; no firm D call. The CDR3 is 14 amino acids. CDR1 and CDR2 (germline): SNHLY, FYNNEI. Trimming shortened V by 7 bases and J by 0 bases, and 10 bases separated the two germline ends. The CDR3 nucleotides read TGTGCCAGCAACCGTGTACTAGCCAAAAACATTCAGTACTTC. It yields the protein CASNRVLAKNIQYF.

This rearrangement joins TRBV2 to TRBJ2-1; possibly TRBD1 for D (6 bases). In germline, CDR1 is SNHLY, CDR2 FYNNEI. Trimming took off 5 bases at V and 0 bases at J, with 17 bases between the two ends. The CDR3 spans 17 residues. CDR3 in amino acids: CASSRTSGQSSYNEQFF. The CDR3, as DNA: TGTGCCAGCAGTCGTACAAGTGGACAGAGCTCCTACAATGAGCAGTTCTTC.

The V gene is TRBV11-3, the J gene TRBJ1-2, with 10 bases that match TRBD1. J lost 7 bases, V lost 0 bases, and 8 bases had no gene match. This CDR3 contains 16 residues. From germline, CDR1 is SGHNT and CDR2 YENEEA. This CDR3 reads CASSLDDWTGGSGYTF. The CDR3 DNA follows: TGTGCCAGCAGCTTAGATGATTGGACAGGGGGATCTGGCTACACCTTC.

This chain links TRBV11-3 with TRBJ2-2, with a tentative D call TRBD2 (5 bases). Germline CDR1 and CDR2: SGHNT and YENEEA. This CDR3 is 17 amino acids long. V was clipped by 5 bases and J by 4 bases, with 20 bases between them. The DNA of the CDR3 is TGTGCCAGCAGCCCTAGACGTTGGGTTGAGGGCACCGGGGAGCTGTTTTTT. Protein product: CASSPRRWVEGTGELFF.

The sample holds many counts of this clone. The V and J genes are TRBV7-8 and TRBJ2-3; 8 nucleotides match TRBD1. The CDR3 loop spans 12 amino acids. Trimming cost V 6 bases and J 4 bases; bases outside gene matches: 0. CDR1 and CDR2 (germline): SGHVS, FQNEAQ. CDR3 sequence (DNA): TGTGCCAGCAGACAGGGGGCAGATACGCAGTATTTT. Its protein is CASRQGADTQYF.

This rearrangement joins TRBV19 to TRBJ2-3, with D perhaps matching TRBD1 (6 bases). Germline V gene data show CDR1 as LNHDA and CDR2 as SQIVND (reference sequence). There are 15 residues in the CDR3. With 1 base removed from V and 2 bases from J, the gap between germline ends came to 10 bases. As DNA, the CDR3 is TGTGCCAGTAGTATAGGACAGGCGGCCACAGATACGCAGTATTTT. Its protein product is CASSIGQAATDTQYF.

The V call is TRBV11-2, the J call TRBJ1-1, with 8 bases lining up with TRBD1. The CDR3 has 13 residues. Germline loops: CDR1 SGHAT, CDR2 FQNNGV. V was clipped by 5 bases and J by 5 bases; unmatched bases: 4. This CDR3 is CASSRQGRTEAFF. The CDR3 region has the DNA TGTGCCAGCAGCCGACAGGGGCGAACTGAAGCTTTCTTT.

CDR3 bases: TGCGCCAGCGGTTCTAGCGGGGACCTCACAGATACGCAGTATTTT. This sequence encodes CASGSSGDLTDTQYF. The rearrangement links TRBV10-1 to TRBJ2-3; 9 bases fit TRBD2. The trim removed 8 bases at V and 2 bases at J, leaving 8 bases unmatched. Germline V CDR1 and CDR2: WNHNN, SYGVQD (reference sequence). This CDR3 is 15 amino acids long.

This sequence joins TRBV19 and TRBJ1-1, with TRBD1 identical over 12 bases. Trimming at V came to 5 bases and at J to 4 bases, leaving 5 bases not matched to a gene. The CDR3 length is 15 residues. The V gene's germline CDR1 is LNHDA and CDR2 SQIVND (reference sequence). CDR3 nucleotides: TGTGCCAGTAGTTGGGACAGGGGGCAGGGCACTGAAGCTTTCTTT. Translation: CASSWDRGQGTEAFF. Filled out from reference TRBV19 and TRBJ1-1, the complete variable domain reads DGGITQSPKYLFRKEGQNVTLSCEQNLNHDAMYWYRQDPGQGLRLIYYSQIVNDFQKGDIAEGYSVSREKKESFPLTVTSAQKNPTAFYLCASSWDRGQGTEAFFGQGTRLTVV.

This clone appeared a single time. The chain employs TRBV5-1 and TRBJ1-2; 9 bases fit TRBD1. V lost 4 bases to trimming and J lost 7 bases; unmatched junction nucleotides: 11. CDR1 is SGHRS, CDR2 YFSETQ, per germline. The CDR3 contains 15 residues. CDR3 DNA sequence: TGCGCCAGCAGCGGGGGACAGGGCGAGCTTGGTGGCTACACCTTC. This encodes CASSGGQGELGGYTF. The full variable domain, its missing parts supplied by reference TRBV5-1 and TRBJ1-2, is KAGVTQTPRYLIKTRGQQVTLSCSPISGHRSVSWYQQTPGQGLQFLFEYFSETQRNKGNFPGRFSGRQFSNSRSEMNVSTLELGDSALYLCASSGGQGELGGYTFGSGTRLTVV.

V gene TRBV19 combines with J gene TRBJ2-3; 8 bases align to TRBD2. V gave up 3 bases and J gave up 0 bases; unmatched junction bases: 5. From germline, CDR1 is LNHDA and CDR2 SQIVND (reference sequence). CDR3 length: 16 residues. The CDR3 reads CASSILLAVSTDTQYF. In DNA, the CDR3 is TGTGCCAGTAGTATCTTACTAGCGGTTAGCACAGATACGCAGTATTTT.

V and J are TRBV7-2 and TRBJ1-1; TRBD1 agrees at 7 bases. CDR3 length equals 15 residues. Trimming removed 5 bases from V and 4 bases from J; junction bases left unmatched: 10. The germline CDR1 and CDR2 sequences are SGHTA and FQGNSA. The DNA of the CDR3 is TGTGCCAGCAGCCCCCAGACAGGGCTGGGCACTGAAGCTTTCTTT. Its translation is CASSPQTGLGTEAFF. Drawing the rest from reference TRBV7-2 and TRBJ1-1, the complete variable domain is GAGVSQSPSNKVTEKGKDVELRCDPISGHTALYWYRQSLGQGLEFLIYFQGNSAPDKSGLPSDRFSAERTGGSVSTLTIQRTQQEDSAVYLCASSPQTGLGTEAFFGQGTRLTVV.

The V gene is TRBV4-1, the J gene TRBJ1-5; TRBD1 might be the D (6 bases). This CDR3 spans 17 amino acids. Germline V gene lookup returns CDR1 MGHRA and CDR2 YSYEKL. The germline V and J ends were trimmed by 0 bases and 0 bases, with 12 bases remaining between them. The CDR3 coding sequence is TGCGCCAGCAGCCAAGAGGGCAGGGGTAATAGCAATCAGCCCCAGCATTTT. Amino acid sequence: CASSQEGRGNSNQPQHF.

The chain couples TRBV15 to TRBJ2-7; 11 nucleotides align to TRBD2. The CDR3 extends over 15 amino acids. V trimming: 0 bases; J trimming: 6 bases; junction bases outside the gene matches: 4. The germline gives CDR1 LNHNV, CDR2 YYDKDF (reference sequence). CDR3 DNA sequence: TGTGCCACCAGCAGAGATATGACTAGCGGGGCCGAGCAGTACTTC. It codes for CATSRDMTSGAEQYF.

The rearrangement joins TRBV5-1 to TRBJ2-1, with 7 bases matching TRBD1. V shed 4 bases and J 4 bases; nucleotides not matched to a gene: 8. Germline values: CDR1 SGHRS, CDR2 YFSETQ. The CDR3 is 15 amino acids. The CDR3, as DNA: TGCGCCAGCAGCCTCCGGGACAGACAATACAATGAGCAGTTCTTC. Its translation: CASSLRDRQYNEQFF. Drawing the rest from reference TRBV5-1 and TRBJ2-1, the complete variable domain is KAGVTQTPRYLIKTRGQQVTLSCSPISGHRSVSWYQQTPGQGLQFLFEYFSETQRNKGNFPGRFSGRQFSNSRSEMNVSTLELGDSALYLCASSLRDRQYNEQFFGPGTRLTVL.

V is TRBV3-1 (or the pseudogene TRBV3-2) and J is TRBJ2-7; 9 bases agree with TRBD2. The ends lost 4 bases at V and 0 bases at J; junction bases unmatched: 1. Germline CDR1 LGHDT, CDR2 YNNKEL (reference sequence). The CDR3 length is 14 residues. The CDR3 bases are TGTGCCAGCAGCCGCGGGGGGGCCTCCTACGAGCAGTACTTC. Translating gives CASSRGGASYEQYF.

The rearrangement joins TRBV24-1 to TRBJ2-1; 15 nucleotides match TRBD2. CDR1 is KGHDR and CDR2 is SFDVKD in the germline V gene. V lost 3 bases to trimming and J lost 6 bases; unmatched junction nucleotides: 5. The CDR3 runs to 17 residues. The CDR3 here is CATSDASGLAGGNEQFF. The DNA of the CDR3 is TGTGCCACCAGTGATGCCTCGGGACTAGCGGGGGGCAATGAGCAGTTCTTC.

This chain joins TRBV10-3 and TRBJ2-7; possible D gene TRBD1, 8 bases. Looked up from germline, CDR1 is ENHRY and CDR2 is SYGVKD. V lost 8 bases and J lost 7, with 15 bases in between. The CDR3 contains 12 residues. The CDR3, as DNA: TGTGCCATCGGACAGGGAGGGATAGAGCAGTACTTC. This codes for CAIGQGGIEQYF.